Listed here are 9 T cell receptor beta chains from one sample, sequenced in a study of T cells in localized non-small cell lung cancer. Sequencing used immunoSEQ multiplex PCR; TCRdb keeps in-frame clones, though not all of them. The data contain 55,000 to 75,000 clones, roughly nine tenths of them singletons. This specimen consisted of peripheral blood, obtained before any cancer treatment. The receptors were gathered from a male donor aged 60 or over with stage III squamous cell lung carcinoma.

The J gene is TRBJ2-3, the V gene TRBV30; 12 bases align to TRBD2. Germline assignment: CDR1 GTSNPN and CDR2 SVGIG (reference sequence). V was pared by 5 bases and J by 5 bases, with 8 bases of the junction left unmatched. The CDR3 loop spans 15 amino acids. CDR3 in DNA: TGTGCCTGGGCCTCTAGCGGGGGGGCCAGAGATACGCAGTATTTT. Its translation is CAWASSGGARDTQYF.

There are a few counts of this clone. The rearrangement uses TRBV2 and TRBJ1-4, with 7 bases lining up with TRBD1. From germline, CDR1 is SNHLY and CDR2 FYNNEI. The trim removed 5 bases at V and 4 bases at J, leaving 10 bases unmatched. The CDR3 contains 16 residues. CDR3 protein: CASSSPWDSYNEKLFF. The CDR3 DNA sequence: TGTGCCAGCAGTTCTCCCTGGGACAGCTATAATGAAAAACTGTTTTTT.

The chain recombines TRBV11-1 with TRBJ1-1, with TRBD1 as a possible D gene (6 bases). This CDR3 contains 14 residues. Per the germline V gene, CDR1 is SGHAT and CDR2 is FQDESV (reference sequence). Between the trimmed V and J ends, which lost 0 bases and 2 bases, there was a span of 7 bases. The CDR3 is CASSLAGANTEAFF. CDR3 bases: TGTGCCAGCAGCTTAGCGGGGGCTAACACTGAAGCTTTCTTT.

This chain connects TRBV5-6 to TRBJ1-2, with a weak D call TRBD1 (5 bases). This CDR3 has 15 residues. V was pared by 3 bases and J by 5 bases, with 17 bases between. Germline CDR1 SGHDT, CDR2 YYEEEE. The CDR3 DNA reads as TGTGCCAGCAGCTCCCCGAGGGAGGGGTGGTATGGCTACACCTTC. It encodes CASSSPREGWYGYTF.

The chain combines TRBV13 with TRBJ1-2; D is ambiguous. The V gene's germline CDR1 is PRHDT and CDR2 FYEKMQ (reference sequence). The CDR3 is 14 residues long. Trimming took 2 bases from V and 2 from J, leaving 9 bases between them. CDR3 region: CASSLSPGNYGYTF. Here the CDR3 DNA reads TGTGCCAGCAGCTTAAGTCCCGGAAACTATGGCTACACCTTC.

The chain recombines TRBV5-6 with TRBJ1-2; 8 bases line up with TRBD1. Trimming took 4 bases from V and 3 from J; bases not matched to a gene: 11. Germline CDR1 is SGHDT and CDR2 is YYEEEE. This CDR3 is built from 16 residues. Here the CDR3 DNA reads TGTGCCAGCAGCCAGAAAACAGGGGGAGGGGACTATGGCTACACCTTC. It codes for CASSQKTGGGDYGYTF.

This clone was recorded a few times. J is TRBJ1-1 and V is TRBV10-3, with no clear D. Germline V lookup: CDR1 ENHRY, CDR2 SYGVKD. Trimming pared 3 bases from V and 4 bases from J, leaving 9 bases between. The CDR3 contains 13 residues. The CDR3 is CAISDKGGTEAFF. DNA for the CDR3: TGTGCCATCAGTGACAAGGGCGGCACTGAAGCTTTCTTT.

The chain employs TRBV10-3 and TRBJ1-2, with TRBD1 matching over 7 bases. The junction had 14 bases not matched to a gene; V was cut back by 0 bases and J by 4 bases. The CDR3 is 18 amino acids. In germline, CDR1 is ENHRY, CDR2 SYGVKD. The CDR3 sequence is CAISESTEGPQGGYGYTF. The CDR3 nucleotides read TGTGCCATCAGTGAGTCGACGGAGGGTCCTCAGGGGGGCTATGGCTACACCTTC.

This clone was detected only once. The rearrangement uses TRBV6-6 and TRBJ2-3; 14 positions match TRBD2. V gave up 6 bases and J gave up 3 bases; unmatched junction bases: 2. Germline assignment: CDR1 MNHNY and CDR2 SVGAGI (reference sequence). This CDR3 is 15 amino acids long. The DNA of the CDR3 is TGTGCCAGCAGCGGGACTAGCGGGGGAACAGATACGCAGTATTTT. Translated: CASSGTSGGTDTQYF.